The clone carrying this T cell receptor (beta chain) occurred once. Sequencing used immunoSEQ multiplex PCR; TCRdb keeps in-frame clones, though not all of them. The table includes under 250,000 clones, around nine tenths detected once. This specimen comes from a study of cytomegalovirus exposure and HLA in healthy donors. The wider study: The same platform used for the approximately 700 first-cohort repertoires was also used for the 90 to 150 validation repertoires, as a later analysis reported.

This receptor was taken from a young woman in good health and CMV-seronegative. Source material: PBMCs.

Here the CDR3 DNA reads TGTGCCATCTCGGACAGGGAGAGAAACACTGAAGCTTTCTTT. This codes for CAISDRERNTEAFF. This sequence joins TRBV10-3 and TRBJ1-1; 8 bases agree with TRBD1. After removal of 8 bases from V and 2 bases from J, the junction contained 7 bases not matched to a gene. This CDR3 region has 14 residues. The germline V gene has CDR1 ENHRY and CDR2 SYGVKD.